The 11 T cell receptor beta chains presented below share a single source sample, sequenced in a study of T cells after yellow fever vaccination. TCRdb redid the calling of the 5' RACE reads with MiXCR, one entry per CDR3 protein. The table has around 340,000 distinct CDR3 sequences, roughly 8.7% seen once. The material was PBMCs, obtained on the day of the first yellow fever vaccination. All receptors come from a man aged 18 to 30 who received the YFV17D yellow fever vaccine.

Only a few counts were recorded for this clonotype. V gene TRBV7-2 combines with J gene TRBJ1-1; no firm D call. V lost 5 bases, J lost 10 bases, and 14 bases lay in between. The length of the CDR3 is 12 residues. Germline V gene sequence: CDR1 SGHTA, CDR2 FQGNSA. CDR3 DNA: TGTGCCAGCAGCCTAAGGGATAGAGGAGCTTTCTTT. Encoded protein: CASSLRDRGAFF.

The chain couples TRBV12-3 or TRBV12-4 to TRBJ1-1; possible D gene TRBD1, 6 bases. The length of the CDR3 is 14 residues. Trimming cost V 5 bases and J 3 bases, with 13 bases left between them. The CDR3 bases are TGTGCCAGCAGTAGCAGGGGTAGGGACACTGAAGCTTTCTTT. This translates into CASSSRGRDTEAFF.

This clonotype turned up a few times. This chain uses TRBV10-3 with TRBJ1-6, with 9 bases aligning to TRBD1. Germline V gene lookup returns CDR1 ENHRY and CDR2 SYGVKD. V gave up 2 bases and J gave up 6 bases; unmatched junction bases: 5. This CDR3 is built from 16 residues. The CDR3 region is CAISERRTGANSPLHF. The CDR3 nucleotides read TGTGCCATCAGTGAGAGGAGGACAGGGGCTAATTCACCCCTCCACTTT.

The chain is built from TRBV28 and TRBJ2-3; no clear D gene. The germline V gene encodes CDR1 MDHEN and CDR2 SYDVKM. The CDR3 has 14 residues. V lost 5 bases and J lost 4, with 13 bases in between. CDR3 loop: CASSGDRISDTQYF. The CDR3 coding sequence is TGTGCCAGCAGTGGTGATCGAATATCAGATACGCAGTATTTT.

This clonotype was picked up many times. This chain connects TRBV9 to TRBJ2-7; 8 bases are a match to TRBD2. The CDR3 runs to 14 residues. The V gene end was trimmed by 2 bases and the J gene end by 7 bases; junction bases not matched to a gene: 8. In germline, CDR1 is SGDLS, CDR2 YYNGEE. The CDR3 sequence is CASSVTGGPWEQYF. In DNA, the CDR3 is TGTGCCAGCAGCGTGACGGGGGGGCCGTGGGAGCAGTACTTC.

Details on this clonotype: At one boundary the junction diverges from the germline segment, which might be a read error. The chain links TRBV12-3 or TRBV12-4 to TRBJ2-1; 11 bases are shared with TRBD2. This CDR3 comprises 15 residues. This chain's CDR3 is CASSVAGGIRDEQFF. Here the CDR3 DNA reads TGTGCCAGCAGTGTAGCGGGGGGGATCCGGGATGAGCAGTTCTTC.

This chain joins TRBV11-2 and TRBJ1-1; D remains ambiguous. The V and J ends lost 5 bases and 6 bases respectively, with 19 bases between them. This CDR3 contains 15 residues. The V gene's germline CDR1 is SGHAT and CDR2 FQNNGV. The CDR3 sequence is CASSQAVPGLSEAFF. The CDR3 coding sequence is TGTGCCAGCAGCCAAGCTGTGCCAGGTCTCTCTGAAGCTTTCTTT.

The chain combines TRBV5-6 with TRBJ2-5, with TRBD2 matching over 8 bases. V shed 5 bases and J 4 bases; nucleotides not matched to a gene: 10. The germline gives CDR1 SGHDT, CDR2 YYEEEE. The CDR3 covers 15 residues. In nucleotides, the CDR3 is TGTGCCAGCAGTGTTAGCGGGGCAAGGGGAGAGACCCAGTACTTC. It translates to CASSVSGARGETQYF.

This clonotype was seen only a few times. The chain couples TRBV7-2 to TRBJ1-1, with 8 bases matching TRBD1. The CDR3 totals 15 residues. J lost 4 bases, V lost 4 bases, and 8 bases had no gene match. Germline V lookup: CDR1 SGHTA, CDR2 FQGNSA. CDR3 sequence (DNA): TGTGCCAGCAGCTCCCTGGACAGGGCAGGCACTGAAGCTTTCTTT. The encoded protein is CASSSLDRAGTEAFF.

The sample holds many counts of this clonotype. The rearrangement uses TRBV7-9 and TRBJ2-7; a possible D gene is TRBD2 (5 bases). The germline V gene has CDR1 SEHNR and CDR2 FQNEAQ (reference sequence). The V end was cut by 1 base, the J end by 5 bases, with 12 bases between. The CDR3 has 14 amino acids. CDR3 bases: TGTGCCAGCAGCTTAGAGGCGGGCGTCCACGAGCAGTACGTC. Translated, it gives CASSLEAGVHEQYV.

There are a few counts of this clonotype. This rearrangement joins TRBV11-1 to TRBJ2-1, with 11 bases identical to TRBD2. Germline trimming cut 7 bases from V and 3 bases from J; bases unmatched to any gene: 14. Germline V gene sequence: CDR1 SGHAT, CDR2 FQDESV (reference sequence). The CDR3 spans 18 residues. The CDR3 here is CASNPSGGPENVYNEQFF. In DNA, the CDR3 is TGTGCCAGCAACCCTAGCGGGGGGCCTGAAAACGTCTACAATGAGCAGTTCTTC. The full variable domain, completed using reference TRBV11-1 and TRBJ2-1, is EAEVAQSPRYKITEKSQAVAFWCDPISGHATLYWYRQILGQGPELLVQFQDESVVDDSQLPKDRFSAERLKGVDSTLKIQPAELGDSAMYLCASNPSGGPENVYNEQFFGPGTRLTVL.